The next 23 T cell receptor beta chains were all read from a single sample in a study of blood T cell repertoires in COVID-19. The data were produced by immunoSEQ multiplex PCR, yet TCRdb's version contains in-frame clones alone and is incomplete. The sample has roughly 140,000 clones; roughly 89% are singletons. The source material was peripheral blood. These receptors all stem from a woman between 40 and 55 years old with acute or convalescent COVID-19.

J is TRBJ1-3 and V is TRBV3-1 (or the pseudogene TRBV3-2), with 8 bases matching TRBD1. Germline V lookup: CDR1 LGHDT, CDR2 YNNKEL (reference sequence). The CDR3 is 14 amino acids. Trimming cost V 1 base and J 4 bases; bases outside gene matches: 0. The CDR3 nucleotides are TGTGCCAGCAGCCAAGGACAGGGGGGAAACACCATATATTTT. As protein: CASSQGQGGNTIYF.

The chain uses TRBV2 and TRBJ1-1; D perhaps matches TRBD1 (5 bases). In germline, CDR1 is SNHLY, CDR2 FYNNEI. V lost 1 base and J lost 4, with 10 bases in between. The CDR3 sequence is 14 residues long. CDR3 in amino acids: CASSEVQGFTEAFF. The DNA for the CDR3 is TGTGCCAGCAGTGAAGTCCAGGGTTTCACTGAAGCTTTCTTT.

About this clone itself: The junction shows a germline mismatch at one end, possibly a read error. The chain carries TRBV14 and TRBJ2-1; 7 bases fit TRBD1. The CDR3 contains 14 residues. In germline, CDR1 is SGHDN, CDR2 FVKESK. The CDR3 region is CASSQEDRPPLGVF. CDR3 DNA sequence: TGTGCCAGCAGCCAAGAGGACAGGCCCCCGTTGGGGGTCTTC. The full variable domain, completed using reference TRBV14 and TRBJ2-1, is EAGVTQFPSHSVIEKGQTVTLRCDPISGHDNLYWYRRVMGKEIKFLLHFVKESKQDESGMPNNRFLAERTGGTYSTLKVQPAELEDSGVYFCASSQEDRPPLGVFGPGTRLTVL.

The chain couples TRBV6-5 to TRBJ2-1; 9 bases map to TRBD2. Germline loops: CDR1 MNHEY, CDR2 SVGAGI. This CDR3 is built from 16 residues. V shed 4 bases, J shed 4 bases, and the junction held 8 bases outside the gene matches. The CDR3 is CASSSGREGMYNEQFF. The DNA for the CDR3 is TGTGCCAGCAGTTCTGGGCGGGAGGGCATGTACAATGAGCAGTTCTTC.

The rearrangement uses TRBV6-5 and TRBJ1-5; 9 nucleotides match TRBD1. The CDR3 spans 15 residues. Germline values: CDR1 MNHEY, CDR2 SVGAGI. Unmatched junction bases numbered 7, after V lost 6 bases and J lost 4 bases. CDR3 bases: TGTGCCAGCAGACCGGGACAGGGATCTAATCAGCCCCAGCATTTT. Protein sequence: CASRPGQGSNQPQHF.

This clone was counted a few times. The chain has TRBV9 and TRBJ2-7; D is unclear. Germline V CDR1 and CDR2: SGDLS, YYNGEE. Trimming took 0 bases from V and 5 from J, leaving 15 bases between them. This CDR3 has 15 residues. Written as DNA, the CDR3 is TGTGCCAGCAGCGTAGCCGCGGTAGGCCTCGACGAGCAGTACTTC. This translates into CASSVAAVGLDEQYF.

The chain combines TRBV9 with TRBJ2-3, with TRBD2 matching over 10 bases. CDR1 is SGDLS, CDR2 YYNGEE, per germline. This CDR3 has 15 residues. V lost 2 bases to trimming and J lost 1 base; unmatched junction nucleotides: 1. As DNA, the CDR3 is TGTGCCAGCAGCGTCGGACTAGCGGGCACAGATACGCAGTATTTT. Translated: CASSVGLAGTDTQYF.

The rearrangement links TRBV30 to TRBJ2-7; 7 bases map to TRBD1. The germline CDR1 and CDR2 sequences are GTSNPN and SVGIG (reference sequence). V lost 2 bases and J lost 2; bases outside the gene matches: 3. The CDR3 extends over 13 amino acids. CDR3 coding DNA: TGTGCCTGGAGTTTACAGGGGACCTACGAGCAGTACTTC. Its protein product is CAWSLQGTYEQYF. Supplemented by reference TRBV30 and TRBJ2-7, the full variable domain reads SQTIHQWPATLVQPVGSPLSLECTVEGTSNPNLYWYRQAAGRGLQLLFYSVGIGQISSEVPQNLSASRPQDRQFILSSKKLLLSDSGFYLCAWSLQGTYEQYFGPGTRLTVT.

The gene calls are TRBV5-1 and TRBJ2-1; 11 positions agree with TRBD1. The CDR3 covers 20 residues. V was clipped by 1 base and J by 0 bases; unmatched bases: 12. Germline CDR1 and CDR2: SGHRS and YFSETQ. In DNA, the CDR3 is TGCGCCAGCAGCTTGTGGGGACAGGGGGATAGCGGGAGCTCCTACAATGAGCAGTTCTTC. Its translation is CASSLWGQGDSGSSYNEQFF.

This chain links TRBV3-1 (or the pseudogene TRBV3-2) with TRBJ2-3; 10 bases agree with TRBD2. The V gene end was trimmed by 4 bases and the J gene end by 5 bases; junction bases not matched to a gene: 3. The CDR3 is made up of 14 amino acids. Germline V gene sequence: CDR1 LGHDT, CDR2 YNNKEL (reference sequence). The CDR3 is CASSRTSGLDTQYF. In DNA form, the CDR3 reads TGTGCCAGCAGCCGGACTAGCGGCCTAGATACGCAGTATTTT.

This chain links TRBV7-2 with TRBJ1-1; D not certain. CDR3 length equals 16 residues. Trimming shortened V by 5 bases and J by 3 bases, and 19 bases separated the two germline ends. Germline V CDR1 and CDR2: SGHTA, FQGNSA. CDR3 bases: TGTGCCAGCAGCCTCCGGGGAGGGTTCTCAGACACTGAAGCTTTCTTT. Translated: CASSLRGGFSDTEAFF.

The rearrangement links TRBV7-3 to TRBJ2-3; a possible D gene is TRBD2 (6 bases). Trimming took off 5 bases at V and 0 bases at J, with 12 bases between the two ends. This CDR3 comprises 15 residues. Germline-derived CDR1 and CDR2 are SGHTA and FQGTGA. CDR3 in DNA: TGTGCCAGCAGCCTATGGAGCGGGAGCACAGATACGCAGTATTTT. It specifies CASSLWSGSTDTQYF.

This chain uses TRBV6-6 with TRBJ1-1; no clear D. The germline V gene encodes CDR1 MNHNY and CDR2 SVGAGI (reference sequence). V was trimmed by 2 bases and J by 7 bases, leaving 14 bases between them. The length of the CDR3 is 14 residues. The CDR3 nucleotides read TGTGCCAGCAGTTACCCTGAGGAGTTAAGTGAAGCTTTCTTT. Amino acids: CASSYPEELSEAFF.

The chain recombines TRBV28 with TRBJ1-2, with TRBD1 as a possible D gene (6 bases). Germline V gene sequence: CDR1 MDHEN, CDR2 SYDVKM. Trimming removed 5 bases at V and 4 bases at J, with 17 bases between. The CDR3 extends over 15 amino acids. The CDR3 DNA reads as TGTGCCAGCAGTCCTCAGACGAGGGGGGGCTATGGCTACACCTTC. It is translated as CASSPQTRGGYGYTF.

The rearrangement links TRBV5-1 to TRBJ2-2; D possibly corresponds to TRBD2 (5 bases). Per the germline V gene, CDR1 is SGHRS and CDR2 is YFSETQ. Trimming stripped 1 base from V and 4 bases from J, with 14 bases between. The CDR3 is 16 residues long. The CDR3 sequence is CASSLRTPAVTGELFF. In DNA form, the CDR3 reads TGCGCCAGCAGCTTGCGGACTCCCGCGGTCACCGGGGAGCTGTTTTTT.

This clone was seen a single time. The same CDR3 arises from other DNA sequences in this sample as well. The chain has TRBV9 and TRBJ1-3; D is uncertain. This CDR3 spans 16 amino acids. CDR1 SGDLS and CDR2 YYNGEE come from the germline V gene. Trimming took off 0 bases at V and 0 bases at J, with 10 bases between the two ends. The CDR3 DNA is TGTGCCAGCAGCGTAGCATACAGAAGCTCTGGAAACACCATATATTTT. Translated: CASSVAYRSSGNTIYF.

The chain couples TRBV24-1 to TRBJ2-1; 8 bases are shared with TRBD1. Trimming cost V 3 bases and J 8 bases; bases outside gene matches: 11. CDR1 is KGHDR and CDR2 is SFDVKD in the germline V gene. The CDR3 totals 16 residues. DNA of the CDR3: TGTGCCACCAGTGATCTTGATGGACAGGGAATGCATGAGCAGTTCTTC. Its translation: CATSDLDGQGMHEQFF.

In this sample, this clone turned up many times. This CDR3 reads CASSYSGQGFDQPQHF. DNA for the CDR3: TGTGCCAGCAGTTACTCGGGACAGGGGTTCGATCAGCCCCAGCATTTT. The chain links TRBV6-5 to TRBJ1-5; 10 bases are a match to TRBD1. The length of the CDR3 is 16 residues. V shed 0 bases and J 5 bases; nucleotides not matched to a gene: 4. Germline lookup yields CDR1 MNHEY and CDR2 SVGAGI.

Here the CDR3 reads CASSLYPGGTNQPQHF. In nucleotides, the CDR3 is TGTGCCAGCAGTTTATACCCAGGGGGAACCAATCAGCCCCAGCATTTT. The chain links TRBV28 to TRBJ1-5, with 7 bases identical to TRBD1. Germline CDR1 MDHEN, CDR2 SYDVKM. Losses at the gene ends were 1 base for V and 3 bases for J; bases not matched to a gene: 6. This CDR3 region has 16 residues.

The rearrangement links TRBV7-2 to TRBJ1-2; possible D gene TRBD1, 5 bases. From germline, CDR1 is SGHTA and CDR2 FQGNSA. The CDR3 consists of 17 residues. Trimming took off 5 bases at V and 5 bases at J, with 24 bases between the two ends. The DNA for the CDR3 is TGTGCCAGCAGCCTAGTGACCAGGCAGGGTTCTAGATATGGCTACACCTTC. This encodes CASSLVTRQGSRYGYTF.

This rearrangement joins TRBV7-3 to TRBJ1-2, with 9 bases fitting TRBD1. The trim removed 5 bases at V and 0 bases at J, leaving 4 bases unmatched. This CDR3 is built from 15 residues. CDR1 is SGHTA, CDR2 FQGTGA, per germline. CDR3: CASSPQGAANYGYTF. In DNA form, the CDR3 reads TGTGCCAGCAGCCCACAGGGGGCTGCTAACTATGGCTACACCTTC.

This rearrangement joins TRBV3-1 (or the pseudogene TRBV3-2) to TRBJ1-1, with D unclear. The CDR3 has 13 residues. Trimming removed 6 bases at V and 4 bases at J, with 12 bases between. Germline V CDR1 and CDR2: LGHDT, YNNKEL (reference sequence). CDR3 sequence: CASSLRSGTEAFF. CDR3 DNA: TGTGCCAGCAGTCTCAGGTCCGGCACTGAAGCTTTCTTT.

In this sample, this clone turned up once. CDR3 in DNA: TGCGCCAGCAGCTACGGAGACGCTGGGGCCAACGTCCTGACTTTC. Protein: CASSYGDAGANVLTF. The chain couples TRBV5-1 to TRBJ2-6; no definite D call. The CDR3 extends over 15 amino acids. Trimming cost V 3 bases and J 2 bases, with 9 bases left between them. Germline V lookup: CDR1 SGHRS, CDR2 YFSETQ.